A single sample is the source of the 21 T cell receptor beta chains below, sequenced in a study of blood T cells in healthy people across ages. PCR was performed a second time for about 6 to 12 cycles using a sample-barcoded 5' primer and a J-beta primer mix. A single record per CDR3 protein comes from TCRdb applying MiXCR to the 5' RACE reads. The sample holds approximately 800,000 distinct CDR3 sequences, 20% to 25% seen once. The data were also submitted as part of a second study, on T cells of mothers and their children.

The sample was blood. Receptors originate from a boy aged 5-17 years in good health.

The chain recombines TRBV28 with TRBJ1-1, with a possible D match to TRBD1 (5 bases). The CDR3 totals 16 residues. Germline V CDR1 and CDR2: MDHEN, SYDVKM. Trimming removed 5 bases at V and 5 bases at J, with 21 bases between. The DNA for the CDR3 is TGTGCCAGCAGTCCGCCCCTGCGAATTTGGGGGACTGAAGCTTTCTTT. This translates into CASSPPLRIWGTEAFF.

The chain links TRBV5-1 to TRBJ2-5; 8 positions match TRBD2. The end of the DNA is better explained by TRBJ2-1, so the J call may be wrong. Germline-derived CDR1 and CDR2 are SGHRS and YFSETQ. This CDR3 is built from 16 residues. CDR3 DNA sequence: TGCGCCAGCAGCTTAATGGGACTAGGGGACTACAATGAGCAGTTCTTC. It yields the protein CASSLMGLGDYNEQFF.

The chain is built from TRBV2 and TRBJ2-5, with D perhaps matching TRBD1 or TRBD2 (6 bases each). The CDR3 loop spans 14 amino acids. V lost 7 bases and J 5 bases, leaving 17 bases between the germline ends. Germline loops: CDR1 SNHLY, CDR2 FYNNEI. The CDR3 protein is CASNPGGLGETQYF. For the CDR3, the DNA is TGTGCCAGCAACCCCGGGGGCCTAGGGGAGACCCAGTACTTC.

This clonotype was counted a few times. The chain joins TRBV2 to TRBJ1-2; D is unclear. The V gene lost 2 bases and the J gene lost 2 bases, with 9 bases spanning the gap. Germline V CDR1 and CDR2: SNHLY, FYNNEI. The CDR3 consists of 14 residues. CDR3 region: CASSEWSDNYGYTF. The CDR3 coding sequence is TGTGCCAGCAGTGAATGGTCGGACAACTATGGCTACACCTTC.

This clonotype came up a few times. This rearrangement joins TRBV7-9 to TRBJ1-6; D is undetermined. Germline CDR1 reads SEHNR; CDR2 reads FQNEAQ (reference sequence). Trimming took off 5 bases at V and 8 bases at J, with 10 bases between the two ends. CDR3 size: 13 residues. CDR3 sequence (DNA): TGTGCCAGCAGCAATTACATCGATTCACCCCTCCACTTT. Its protein is CASSNYIDSPLHF.

A few counts support this clonotype. This chain connects TRBV4-2 to TRBJ2-7, with D uncertain. The V and J ends lost 4 bases and 0 bases respectively, with 16 bases between them. Germline assignment: CDR1 LGHNA and CDR2 YNFKEQ. This CDR3 has 16 amino acids. The CDR3 nucleotides are TGTGCCAGCAGCCCTCTAGGGCTTGCCGACTCCTACGAGCAGTACTTC. Translating it yields CASSPLGLADSYEQYF.

This CDR3 reads CASSFQGYGTEAFF. The DNA for the CDR3 is TGTGCCAGCAGTTTTCAAGGGTACGGCACTGAAGCTTTCTTT. The chain joins TRBV27 to TRBJ1-1; D ambiguous. V was trimmed by 3 bases and J by 4 bases, leaving 12 bases between them. Germline V gene data show CDR1 as MNHEY and CDR2 as SMNVEV (reference sequence). The CDR3 has 14 amino acids.

The chain links TRBV4-3 to TRBJ1-4; D perhaps matches TRBD1 (5 bases). CDR1 and CDR2 (germline): LGHNA, YSLEER. The CDR3 has 16 amino acids. Trimming pared 4 bases from V and 5 bases from J, leaving 17 bases between. As DNA, the CDR3 is TGCGCCAGCAGCCCCCGCGGGACGGGAGGAAATGAAAAACTGTTTTTT. As protein: CASSPRGTGGNEKLFF.

This clonotype was observed a handful of times. The chain employs TRBV25-1 and TRBJ1-4; D is perhaps TRBD1 (5 bases). The ends were cut back, 1 base at V and 6 bases at J, with 12 bases in the middle. This CDR3 has 15 amino acids. Germline CDR1 is MGHDK and CDR2 is SYGVNS. The CDR3 region has the DNA TGTGCCAGCAGTGAATCGGCCGGGGGTGATGAAAAACTGTTTTTT. Amino acid sequence: CASSESAGGDEKLFF.

V usage is TRBV28 and J usage is TRBJ2-7; perhaps D is TRBD1 or TRBD2 (5 bases each). The CDR3 consists of 13 residues. Trimming removed 4 bases at V and 0 bases at J, with 7 bases between. Germline V gene sequence: CDR1 MDHEN, CDR2 SYDVKM. CDR3 residues: CASSWGFSYEQYF. The DNA of the CDR3 is TGTGCCAGCAGTTGGGGGTTCTCCTACGAGCAGTACTTC.

This sequence joins TRBV7-2 and TRBJ1-3; 9 positions match TRBD1. Germline V lookup: CDR1 SGHTA, CDR2 FQGNSA. The CDR3 length is 15 residues. With V trimmed by 5 bases and J by 8 bases, 10 bases remained unmatched. The chain's CDR3 is CASSLQTGGADTIYF. The CDR3 DNA reads as TGTGCCAGCAGCCTACAAACAGGGGGCGCGGACACCATATATTTT.

CDR3 sequence: CSARDLDLRANQPQHF. The CDR3, as DNA: TGCAGTGCTAGAGATCTTGATTTAAGGGCCAATCAGCCCCAGCATTTT. The chain recombines TRBV20-1 with TRBJ1-5; D gene uncertain. V lost 0 bases, J lost 3 bases, and 15 bases lay in between. The germline V gene has CDR1 DFQATT and CDR2 SNEGSKA (reference sequence). This CDR3 is 16 amino acids long.

This clonotype is a singleton in its sample. The chain joins TRBV7-2 to TRBJ1-2; tentative D call: TRBD1 (6 bases). In germline, CDR1 is SGHTA, CDR2 FQGNSA. Deletions cut 1 base from V and 4 bases from J, with 13 bases between. The CDR3 length is 15 residues. The CDR3 DNA is TGTGCCAGCAGCTTAGTTGGAGGGGGGAGCTATGGCTACACCTTC. Protein product: CASSLVGGGSYGYTF.

This clonotype appeared a few times. The chain is built from TRBV29-1 and TRBJ2-5; D gene ambiguous. The V end was cut by 8 bases, the J end by 2 bases, with 12 bases between. This CDR3 spans 12 amino acids. Germline V gives CDR1 SQVTM, CDR2 ANQGSEA. CDR3 sequence: CSTWTPQETQYF. CDR3 coding DNA: TGCAGCACCTGGACGCCTCAAGAGACCCAGTACTTC.

This clonotype has a handful of counts. This sequence joins TRBV28 and TRBJ2-4; D gene uncertain. This CDR3 comprises 14 residues. With 6 bases removed from V and 9 bases from J, the gap between germline ends came to 18 bases. The germline V gene has CDR1 MDHEN and CDR2 SYDVKM. CDR3 region: CASSLPAKATIQYF. CDR3 nucleotide sequence: TGTGCCAGCAGCCTTCCGGCGAAGGCCACCATTCAGTACTTC. The whole variable domain, remainder taken from reference TRBV28 and TRBJ2-4, is DVKVTQSSRYLVKRTGEKVFLECVQDMDHENMFWYRQDPGLGLRLIYFSYDVKMKEKGDIPEGYSVSREKKERFSLILESASTNQTSMYLCASSLPAKATIQYFGAGTRLSVL.

This clonotype was seen at least ten times. V and J are TRBV18 and TRBJ2-7; D is ambiguous. Trimming shortened V by 8 bases and J by 3 bases, and 11 bases separated the two germline ends. The V gene's germline CDR1 is KGHSH and CDR2 LQKENI. The length of the CDR3 is 12 residues. CDR3 residues: CASSPQNYEQYF. CDR3 DNA sequence: TGTGCCAGCAGCCCCCAGAACTACGAGCAGTACTTC.

Comment on this clonotype: Germline and junction disagree at one end, which may indicate a read error. The chain employs TRBV28 and TRBJ2-5; 7 nucleotides match TRBD2. This CDR3 is 14 amino acids long. Germline V CDR1 and CDR2: MDHEN, SYDVKM. The CDR3 reads CASSLRLARETQYF. In nucleotides, the CDR3 is TGCGCCAGCAGTCTCAGACTAGCTAGGGAGACCCAGTACTTC. Full variable domain (rest looked up from reference TRBV28 and TRBJ2-5): DVKVTQSSRYLVKRTGEKVFLECVQDMDHENMFWYRQDPGLGLRLIYFSYDVKMKEKGDIPEGYSVSREKKERFSLILESASTNQTSMYLCASSLRLARETQYFGPGTRLLVL.

The chain recombines TRBV5-1 with TRBJ1-4; 9 positions agree with TRBD1. Germline V gives CDR1 SGHRS, CDR2 YFSETQ. With 4 bases clipped from V and 8 bases from J, the junction kept 12 bases outside the gene matches. CDR3 length: 16 amino acids. The CDR3 sequence: CASSGVQGAFGEKLFF. CDR3 DNA: TGCGCCAGCAGCGGAGTACAGGGGGCTTTTGGCGAAAAACTGTTTTTT.

V and J are TRBV7-9 and TRBJ2-1; D possibly corresponds to TRBD2 (5 bases). The V and J ends lost 1 base and 0 bases respectively, with 16 bases between them. Germline CDR1 reads SEHNR; CDR2 reads FQNEAQ (reference sequence). This CDR3 has 18 amino acids. This CDR3 is CASSLGGARASSYNEQFF. For the CDR3, the DNA is TGTGCCAGCAGCTTAGGCGGTGCGAGGGCGAGCTCCTACAATGAGCAGTTCTTC.

This clonotype has more than one count but fewer than ten. This sequence joins TRBV7-2 and TRBJ1-3, with D possibly being TRBD1 (5 bases). The length of the CDR3 is 15 residues. CDR1 is SGHTA, CDR2 FQGNSA, per germline. Trimming stripped 4 bases from V and 2 bases from J, with 12 bases between. The CDR3, as DNA: TGTGCCAGCAGCTCTGACCTGGGACCTGGAAACACCATATATTTT. It translates to CASSSDLGPGNTIYF.

The J gene is TRBJ2-5, the V gene TRBV9; 8 bases align to TRBD2. The J call may not be correct, given that the DNA end is closer to TRBJ2-1. The germline V gene encodes CDR1 SGDLS and CDR2 YYNGEE. The CDR3 contains 16 residues. The CDR3 nucleotides read TGTGCCAGCAGCGATACGGGGGGGCTTGGGTACAATGAGCAGTTCTTC. It translates to CASSDTGGLGYNEQFF.